This T cell receptor beta chain emerged from a study of shared clonotypes between healthy human individuals (TCRdb year 2020). With respect to the entire study: A couple of women and a few men aged 18 to 49 years were included in the cohort. For each donor, CD4 naive and CD4 memory were each given three plates, CD8 naive was given two plates, and CD8 memory was given one plate. To estimate repertoire size and how much clonotypes are shared between individuals, the study performed deep sequencing of blood TCR repertoires from about five healthy adults. Different laboratories and diverse techniques were used to prepare libraries and sequence TCR repertoires, to increase sequencing depth and limit assay-specific biases. Between about 0.9 and 10 billion PBMCs per donor were obtained by leukapheresis.

This clone was found once. The target of this receptor is not known. Base qualities were left out, and no much larger clone turns up one base away. What the study reported, not specific to this receptor: The genetic and exposure-history diversity represented was limited by the small number of donors. When several donors were compared, the shared fraction of clonotypes was roughly 4.8% for naive CD4, around 3.6% for naive CD8, 2.3% for memory CD4, and less than 0.5% for memory CD8. Pairwise subsampling led to the expectation that sequencing depth would affect the degree of clonotype sharing among donors. Naive subsets generally had larger estimated clonotype richness than memory subsets did. Sampling was restricted to blood, and TCR repertoires in tissues likely differ from the TCR repertoires found in blood. Rarefaction of sorted-subset datasets indicated incomplete sequencing despite the large sequencing depth. Clonotypes shared by all four sorted-subset donors showed higher generation probabilities than non-shared clonotypes.

Healthy HIV-negative adults with no recently reported acute infections or vaccinations were included as donors. Every donor was a Caucasian adult living in Nashville, Tennessee, USA. CD4+ T cells were enriched by magnetic negative selection; naive cells were then positively selected on CD45RA, and the negative fraction formed the memory subset. Blood was obtained by leukapheresis, after which PBMCs were separated by Ficoll-Histopaque density gradient centrifugation and cryopreserved in liquid nitrogen vapor phase. Analytical flow cytometry was used to check the purity and quantity of every magnetically sorted T cell population. From each sorted fraction, genomic DNA was isolated and quantified by UV absorbance on a Nanodrop 2000c. The germline V gene supplies CDR1 SGHDT and CDR2 YYEEEE. The CDR3 measures 15 amino acids from cysteine to phenylalanine. CDR3 DNA is the only sequence kept; it has 45 bases, read in frame from the first base. V has 0 bases trimmed and J has 10 bases trimmed; junction bases matching no gene number 10.

TCR CDR3 regions were amplified from genomic DNA by multiplex PCR using the deep immunoSEQ assay. Genomic DNA extracted from each cell subset was distributed evenly over all wells of several immunoSEQ 96-well plates, and each plate served as one replicate. For sorted subsets, 200 to 250 ng of genomic DNA, equivalent to 25,000 to 35,000 T cell genomes, went into each replicate PCR. Purified libraries were quantified with a Qubit 3.0 fluorometer, sized on a Bioanalyzer 2100, and re-quantified with the KAPA Library Quantification kit. A separate single-read 150-cycle Illumina NextSeq 550 flow cell was used to sequence each immunoSEQ 96-well plate. Processing in the source paper ran as follows. Because the immunoSEQ output held only junctional sequences and lacked quality scores, the filtering could not match the filtering applied to full-length reads. To assign V/J genes and CDR3, sequences were annotated against IMGT germline references using PyIR, a Python wrapper for IgBLAST v1.9. Any read was removed if the V/J assignment was weak (E-value above 1e-6), the CDR3 was missing, or the read contained stop codons, out-of-frame junctions, or ambiguous translated residues. V3J clonotypes were defined by identical inferred V gene, J gene, and CDR3 amino acid sequence. The percentage overlap between two repertoires was calculated by dividing the number of shared unique clonotypes by the size of the smaller repertoire. Three approaches were used to assess repertoire richness: RTK rarefaction, the Chao1 estimator, and Recon v2.1 estimates of unobserved clonotypes. OLGA was used to compute generation probabilities for all TCRbeta clonotypes that the gDNA method yielded from four donors. TCRdb took this table from immuneACCESS and kept in-frame rearrangements with V and J called. Such tables lack part of the clones; where checked against another copy, unresolved V genes explain under half of the gap, and the rest is unexplained. V and J calls and clone size follow that table, whereas D and trimming were derived from the DNA. The sample table contains 2 million to 2.5 million clones; only one count was recorded for nearly 97% of them. The biggest ten clones account for roughly 0.13% of the sample.

The sequence was collected from a man younger than 35 in good health. The V gene is TRBV5-6 and the J gene is TRBJ2-1, with 7 bases in between that match TRBD2. Source material: naive CD4+ T cells sorted from blood. The sample's cell subset or site, from its label and the paper: CD45RA+ positively selected. The CDR3 is CASSLGGRATREQFF. The sequenced DNA: TGTGCCAGCAGCTTGGGTGGGAGGGCTACCCGGGAGCAGTTCTTC.